The 27 T cell receptor beta chains below come from one sample, sequenced in a study of T cell repertoires in cytomegalovirus infection. A single record per CDR3 protein comes from TCRdb applying MiXCR to the reads. The data contain about 230,000 distinct CDR3 sequences, about 23% of them singletons. The sequenced sample consisted of CD8+ T cells from PBMCs. These receptor sequences come from a human donor in good health (CMV status not recorded). Some clones in this sample may be carry-over from other donors' samples.

The chain combines TRBV12-5 with TRBJ1-5; D unresolved. CDR3 size: 13 residues. Trimming took off 7 bases at V and 9 bases at J, with 16 bases between the two ends. The germline V gene encodes CDR1 LGHNT and CDR2 FRNRAP. CDR3 in DNA: TGTGCTAGTGCCCTCGGTAGCAAGGGGCCCCAGCATTTT. Encoded protein: CASALGSKGPQHF. Variable domain in full (rest from reference TRBV12-5 and TRBJ1-5): DARVTQTPRHKVTEMGQEVTMRCQPILGHNTVFWYRQTMMQGLELLAYFRNRAPLDDSGMPKDRFSAEMPDATLATLKIQPSEPRDSAVYFCASALGSKGPQHFGDGTRLSIL.

This clonotype occurred a few times. This rearrangement joins TRBV12-3 or TRBV12-4 to TRBJ2-5; D is possibly TRBD2 (6 bases). The CDR3 has 12 residues. Trimming shortened V by 4 bases and J by 12 bases, and 15 bases separated the two germline ends. In DNA form, the CDR3 reads TGTGCCAGCAGTTCCTCCCCACTAGCCGAGTACTTC. Translation gives CASSSSPLAEYF.

V and J are TRBV2 and TRBJ2-7; D remains ambiguous. Germline V gives CDR1 SNHLY, CDR2 FYNNEI. The CDR3 length is 13 residues. The V and J ends lost 4 bases and 4 bases respectively, with 11 bases between them. CDR3 sequence: CASSGQDGYEQYF. The DNA for the CDR3 is TGTGCCAGCAGTGGACAAGACGGGTACGAGCAGTACTTC.

This clonotype was detected once. This may arise from a read error, as a much more abundant clone is one base away. The chain links TRBV7-2 to TRBJ1-1; possibly TRBD1 for D (5 bases). The V and J ends lost 5 bases and 0 bases respectively, with 13 bases between them. Germline CDR1 reads SGHTA; CDR2 reads FQGNSA. The CDR3 contains 15 residues. The CDR3 bases are TGTGCCAGCAGCAAAGTGGGGGACTTGAACACTGAAGCTTTCTTT. Its protein is CASSKVGDLNTEAFF.

Only one count was recorded for this clonotype. The chain has TRBV28 and TRBJ2-1; D gene uncertain. Germline V lookup: CDR1 MDHEN, CDR2 SYDVKM. With 2 bases removed from V and 2 bases from J, the gap between germline ends came to 7 bases. The CDR3 has 14 residues. The CDR3 loop reads CASSLPSAYNEQFF. CDR3 bases: TGTGCCAGCAGTTTACCCAGCGCCTACAATGAGCAGTTCTTC. The variable domain in full, completed from reference TRBV28 and TRBJ2-1, reads DVKVTQSSRYLVKRTGEKVFLECVQDMDHENMFWYRQDPGLGLRLIYFSYDVKMKEKGDIPEGYSVSREKKERFSLILESASTNQTSMYLCASSLPSAYNEQFFGPGTRLTVL.

The chain's CDR3 is CATSSRQWTGFLEQYF. CDR3 sequence (DNA): TGTGCCACCAGCAGTCGGCAGTGGACCGGATTTCTCGAGCAGTACTTC. The gene calls are TRBV15 and TRBJ2-7; D is uncertain. Germline V lookup: CDR1 LNHNV, CDR2 YYDKDF (reference sequence). The germline V and J ends were trimmed by 3 bases and 6 bases, with 21 bases remaining between them. This CDR3 region has 16 residues.

This clonotype occurred a few times. The chain couples TRBV7-9 to TRBJ2-5, with D maybe TRBD2 (5 bases). Germline V lookup: CDR1 SEHNR, CDR2 FQNEAQ (reference sequence). V was cut by 5 bases and J by 2 bases, with 12 bases left in between. The CDR3 is 14 residues long. The DNA for the CDR3 is TGTGCCAGCAGCGGGGAGTTACATCAAGAGACCCAGTACTTC. It codes for CASSGELHQETQYF.

The V call is TRBV5-6, the J call TRBJ2-7; TRBD2 is a possible D gene (5 bases). V was pared by 5 bases and J by 2 bases, with 11 bases between. This CDR3 is built from 13 residues. In germline, CDR1 is SGHDT, CDR2 YYEEEE. In DNA form, the CDR3 reads TGTGCCAGCAGTAGTAGCGCGACCTACGAGCAGTACTTC. This codes for CASSSSATYEQYF.

The CDR3 spells CASSLADSSNQPQHF. As DNA, the CDR3 is TGTGCCAGCAGCTTGGCGGACAGCAGCAATCAGCCCCAGCATTTT. The chain joins TRBV5-5 to TRBJ1-5, with D perhaps TRBD1 (6 bases). The germline CDR1 and CDR2 sequences are SGHKS and YYEKEE (reference sequence). Trimming cost V 0 bases and J 1 base, with 8 bases left between them. The CDR3 extends over 15 amino acids. Full variable domain (rest looked up from reference TRBV5-5 and TRBJ1-5): DAGVTQSPTHLIKTRGQQVTLRCSPISGHKSVSWYQQVLGQGPQFIFQYYEKEERGRGNFPDRFSARQFPNYSSELNVNALLLGDSALYLCASSLADSSNQPQHFGDGTRLSIL.

This clonotype showed up just a few times. The chain couples TRBV27 to TRBJ1-1; D gene unclear. The germline V gene has CDR1 MNHEY and CDR2 SMNVEV (reference sequence). This CDR3 spans 15 amino acids. The V end lost 0 bases, the J end lost 0 bases, and 8 bases lay between the germline ends. The CDR3 DNA follows: TGTGCCAGCAGTTTATCCCACGTACTGAACACTGAAGCTTTCTTT. Translated: CASSLSHVLNTEAFF.

The rearrangement joins TRBV20-1 to TRBJ2-7, with unresolved D. Trimming pared 6 bases from V and 6 bases from J, leaving 15 bases between. CDR3 length: 12 amino acids. The germline V gene has CDR1 DFQATT and CDR2 SNEGSKA (reference sequence). The CDR3, as DNA: TGCAGTGCAGAAGGCCTAGGGTCCGAGCAGTACTTC. It yields the protein CSAEGLGSEQYF.

The chain recombines TRBV28 with TRBJ2-3, with 7 nucleotides matching TRBD2. Germline loops: CDR1 MDHEN, CDR2 SYDVKM. J lost 6 bases, V lost 1 base, and 7 bases had no gene match. The CDR3 consists of 15 residues. CDR3 sequence: CASSLSGEGWDTQYF. CDR3 in DNA: TGTGCCAGCAGTTTATCGGGGGAGGGTTGGGATACGCAGTATTTT.

This clonotype was counted only a few times. The rearrangement joins TRBV7-3 to TRBJ2-7; D uncertain. The ends were cut back, 5 bases at V and 6 bases at J, with 14 bases in the middle. The germline V gene encodes CDR1 SGHTA and CDR2 FQGTGA. CDR3 size: 13 residues. CDR3 nucleotide sequence: TGTGCCAGCAGCCCGGACCCGCCTGCCGAGCAGTACTTC. It codes for CASSPDPPAEQYF.

The chain combines TRBV5-5 with TRBJ2-2; unclear D gene. Trimming removed 0 bases at V and 5 bases at J, with 20 bases between. From germline, CDR1 is SGHKS and CDR2 YYEKEE (reference sequence). There are 18 residues in the CDR3. In nucleotides, the CDR3 is TGTGCCAGCAGCTTGGTGGATGGTCCAAGGGAAGGAACCGGGGAGCTGTTTTTT. Amino acid sequence: CASSLVDGPREGTGELFF.

The rearrangement links TRBV27 to TRBJ2-6, with D perhaps matching TRBD2 (5 bases). This CDR3 region has 18 residues. Per the germline V gene, CDR1 is MNHEY and CDR2 is SMNVEV (reference sequence). The V end lost 6 bases, the J end lost 0 bases, and 18 bases lay between the germline ends. The DNA of the CDR3 is TGTGCCAGCAGCCCCACGGACGGAGGAGCCTCTGGGGCCAACGTCCTGACTTTC. Translating it yields CASSPTDGGASGANVLTF.

This rearrangement joins TRBV4-2 to TRBJ2-7, with a possible D match to TRBD2 (6 bases). Looked up from germline, CDR1 is LGHNA and CDR2 is YNFKEQ. V was clipped by 2 bases and J by 1 base, with 18 bases between them. The CDR3 has 17 amino acids. CDR3 DNA: TGTGCCAGCAGCCAACTCCTCAGTACCGCGGGGTCCTACGAGCAGTACTTC. It translates to CASSQLLSTAGSYEQYF.

In this sample, this clonotype turned up a few times. The chain recombines TRBV3-1 with TRBJ2-3; 13 nucleotides agree with TRBD2. Germline CDR1 and CDR2: LGHDT and YNNKEL (reference sequence). The CDR3 contains 16 residues. J lost 4 bases, V lost 4 bases, and 5 bases had no gene match. The CDR3 region has the DNA TGTGCCAGCAGCCCTGGACTAGCGGGGGTATCAGATACGCAGTATTTT. Translation gives CASSPGLAGVSDTQYF.

This clonotype was seen only a few times. The V and J genes are TRBV5-5 and TRBJ1-3; D perhaps matches TRBD1 (6 bases). V lost 6 bases, J lost 0 bases, and 10 bases lay in between. The CDR3 sequence is 14 residues long. The germline CDR1 and CDR2 sequences are SGHKS and YYEKEE (reference sequence). CDR3 sequence reads: CASIRDTSGNTIYF. The CDR3 DNA reads as TGTGCCAGCATCCGGGACACCTCTGGAAACACCATATATTTT. Full variable domain (remainder filled in from reference TRBV5-5 and TRBJ1-3): DAGVTQSPTHLIKTRGQQVTLRCSPISGHKSVSWYQQVLGQGPQFIFQYYEKEERGRGNFPDRFSARQFPNYSSELNVNALLLGDSALYLCASIRDTSGNTIYFGEGSWLTVV.

This clonotype was picked up a small number of times. The chain employs TRBV9 and TRBJ1-6, with D unresolved. CDR3 size: 14 residues. From germline, CDR1 is SGDLS and CDR2 YYNGEE. V shed 0 bases and J shed 10 bases, with 11 bases lying between them. The CDR3 DNA is TGTGCCAGCAGCGTAGAGAATGAGGGATCACCCCTCCACTTT. Translated: CASSVENEGSPLHF.

This clonotype was seen only a few times. The chain is built from TRBV4-1 and TRBJ1-5; D gene ambiguous. Germline V gene lookup returns CDR1 MGHRA and CDR2 YSYEKL. The germline V and J ends were trimmed by 1 base and 9 bases, with 10 bases remaining between them. There are 13 residues in the CDR3. DNA for the CDR3: TGCGCCAGCAGCCAAGGTCCGACCTGGCCCCAGCATTTT. Translated: CASSQGPTWPQHF.

The table lists this clonotype with many counts. The chain combines TRBV7-8 with TRBJ2-5; unclear D gene. V lost 1 base, J lost 1 base, and 4 bases lay in between. This CDR3 has 13 residues. Germline CDR1 SGHVS, CDR2 FQNEAQ. The CDR3 is CASSLGAQETQYF. The DNA of the CDR3 is TGTGCCAGCAGCTTAGGTGCCCAAGAGACCCAGTACTTC.

In this sample, this clonotype turned up a few times. The CDR3 sequence is CASSLQGRYNEQFF. CDR3 DNA: TGTGCCAGCAGTTTGCAGGGACGCTACAATGAGCAGTTCTTC. V is TRBV12-3 or TRBV12-4 and J is TRBJ2-1; D possibly uses TRBD1 or TRBD2 (5 bases each). V lost 3 bases to trimming and J lost 3 bases, with 9 bases between them. The CDR3 spans 14 residues.

This clonotype showed up many times. V is TRBV28 and J is TRBJ2-3; D is unresolved. Germline V gene data show CDR1 as MDHEN and CDR2 as SYDVKM. The length of the CDR3 is 10 residues. Trimming took off 8 bases at V and 4 bases at J, with 4 bases between the two ends. CDR3 loop: CASWADTQYF. DNA for the CDR3: TGTGCCAGCTGGGCAGATACGCAGTATTTT.

This rearrangement joins TRBV16 to TRBJ1-4; 8 nucleotides line up with TRBD1. The CDR3 has 15 amino acids. Germline V gene lookup returns CDR1 KGHSY and CDR2 FQNENV. Unmatched junction bases numbered 5, after V lost 3 bases and J lost 5 bases. The CDR3 DNA sequence: TGTGCCAGCAGCCAGACAGGGGCCCGAAATGAAAAACTGTTTTTT. It yields the protein CASSQTGARNEKLFF.

In this sample, this clonotype turned up a few times. As DNA, the CDR3 is TGTGCCAGCAGCCGTTGGAGGGACCAAGAGACCCAGTACTTC. This translates into CASSRWRDQETQYF. V and J are TRBV12-3 or TRBV12-4 and TRBJ2-5, with TRBD2 as a possible D gene (6 bases). There are 14 residues in the CDR3. Deletions cut 6 bases from V and 0 bases from J, with 11 bases between.

This clonotype was detected ten times or more. The chain joins TRBV28 to TRBJ2-7; D remains ambiguous. CDR1 MDHEN and CDR2 SYDVKM come from the germline V gene. This CDR3 is 13 amino acids long. The germline V and J ends were trimmed by 6 bases and 4 bases, with 13 bases remaining between them. CDR3 residues: CASSPSDTYEQYF. The DNA for the CDR3 is TGTGCCAGCAGCCCGTCCGACACATACGAGCAGTACTTC.

The chain combines TRBV14 with TRBJ1-5; 7 bases align to TRBD1. The germline gives CDR1 SGHDN, CDR2 FVKESK. V lost 0 bases, J lost 5 bases, and 7 bases stayed unmatched. The CDR3 contains 16 residues. The CDR3 spells CASSQDLTGQYQPQHF. DNA of the CDR3: TGTGCCAGCAGCCAAGATTTGACAGGGCAATATCAGCCCCAGCATTTT.